The entry below describes one T cell receptor beta chain. Germline V gene lookup returns CDR1 GTSNPN and CDR2 SVGIG (reference sequence). V lost 3 bases to trimming and J lost 2 bases, with 15 bases between them. This CDR3 has 15 residues. The sample comes from a study of shared clonotypes between healthy human individuals. Assay runs were performed at deep level. Produced via immunoSEQ multiplex PCR; TCRdb's table is partial and in-frame only. The table records some 2,400,000 clones, approximately 96% of them present only once. The TCR sequence derives from a man younger than 35 in good health. Material for sequencing was naive CD4+ T cells sorted from blood. Subset defined: CD45RA+ positively selected. The chain uses TRBV30 and TRBJ2-3; D possibly uses TRBD1 or TRBD2 (5 bases each). Here the CDR3 DNA reads TGTGCCTGGAGCCTTTCCGGGACGATCACAGATACGCAGTATTTT. As protein: CAWSLSGTITDTQYF.